This T cell receptor beta chain was recovered during a study of T cell responses to AZD1222 COVID-19 vaccine. Broader study findings: White British donors predominated, females outnumbered males, and clonal diversity was possibly underestimated.

Germline V lookup: CDR1 SEHNR, CDR2 FQNEAQ (reference sequence). The CDR3 totals 15 residues. Trimming stripped 1 base from V and 2 bases from J, with 11 bases between. Notes on this clone: Its target is unknown.

Only in-frame clones appear in the TCRdb table, and some are missing; sequencing was by immunoSEQ multiplex PCR. The profile covers 89,000 or so clones, with about 87% appearing a single time and under 20% taken by the ten largest. This sequence joins TRBV7-9 and TRBJ1-2; no firm D call. This specimen was peripheral blood, taken on day 0 of AZD1222 vaccination. This sequence was found in an adult in good health. CDR3 in amino acids: CASSLDHTQNYGYTF. CDR3 coding DNA: TGTGCCAGCAGCTTAGACCACACCCAGAACTATGGCTACACCTTC.